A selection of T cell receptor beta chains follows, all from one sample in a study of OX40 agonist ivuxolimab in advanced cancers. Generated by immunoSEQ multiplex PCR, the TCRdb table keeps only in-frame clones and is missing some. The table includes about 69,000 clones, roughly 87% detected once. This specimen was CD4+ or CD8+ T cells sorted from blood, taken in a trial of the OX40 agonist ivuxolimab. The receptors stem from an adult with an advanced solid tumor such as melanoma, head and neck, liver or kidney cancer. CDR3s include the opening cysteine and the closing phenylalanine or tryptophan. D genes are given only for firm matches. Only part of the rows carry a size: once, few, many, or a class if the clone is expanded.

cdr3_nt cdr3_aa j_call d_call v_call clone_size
TGTGCCAGCAGCTTAATGACAAGGGGGTCCTCGAACACTGAAGCTTTCTTT CASSLMTRGSSNTEAFF TRBJ1-1 - TRBV11-1 -
TGTGCCAGTAGTATAGACGGGACACCGAATGAAGCTTTCTTT CASSIDGTPNEAFF TRBJ1-1 - TRBV19 -
TGTGCCATCAGTGAGGAGGGAGGGGCTTGGAATGAGCAGTTCTTC CAISEEGGAWNEQFF TRBJ2-1 TRBD2 TRBV10-3 -
TGTGCCAGCAACCGGCAGGGGGGCGGGAATGAAAAACTGTTTTTT CASNRQGGGNEKLFF TRBJ1-4 TRBD1 TRBV5-5 -
TGTGCCAGCAGTCAAGATCTTTACAGATCCAGCTCCTACGAGCAGTACTTC CASSQDLYRSSSYEQYF TRBJ2-7 - TRBV14 many
TGTGCCAGCTCACCCCGGGACAGGGGATATGAGACCGGGGAGCTGTTTTTT CASSPRDRGYETGELFF TRBJ2-2 TRBD1 TRBV18 -
TGTGCCAGCAGCGTCGGGGGGGCCCAAGAGACCCAGTACTTC CASSVGGAQETQYF TRBJ2-5 TRBD2 TRBV7-2 -
TGTGCCAGCATCCTTAACCCGGCGAGCACTGAAGCTTTCTTT CASILNPASTEAFF TRBJ1-1 - TRBV7-3 once
TGTGCCTGGAGCCTTGCGGACAGGGACCAAGAGACCCAGTACTTC CAWSLADRDQETQYF TRBJ2-5 TRBD1 TRBV30 -
TGTGCCAGCAGCGAAAAGGGCCTTTCAACTAATGAAAAACTGTTTTTT CASSEKGLSTNEKLFF TRBJ1-4 - TRBV7-9 -